This entry lists 10 T cell receptor beta chains sequenced from one sample in a study of T cells in Graves' hyperthyroidism and ophthalmopathy. TCR beta CDR3 regions were amplified from RNA. The HTBI set primed first-round TCR CDR3 RT-PCR. A single record per CDR3 protein comes from TCRdb applying MiXCR to the multiplex PCR reads. The sample has more than 450,000 distinct CDR3 sequences, 14% seen once. Sequenced: blood. The receptors derive from a woman aged 40 to 50 with Graves' hyperthyroidism.

The table lists this clonotype with many counts. V and J are TRBV18 and TRBJ1-5; 10 nucleotides align to TRBD1. The length of the CDR3 is 14 residues. Germline V lookup: CDR1 KGHSH, CDR2 LQKENI. V shed 3 bases and J 4 bases; nucleotides not matched to a gene: 0. CDR3 amino acids: CASSPGQGNQPQHF. The CDR3 coding sequence is TGTGCCAGCTCACCGGGACAGGGGAATCAGCCCCAGCATTTT.

This clonotype was recorded at least ten times. The chain is built from TRBV11-2 and TRBJ1-3; D remains ambiguous. With 4 bases removed from V and 2 bases from J, the gap between germline ends came to 15 bases. Germline V gene lookup returns CDR1 SGHAT and CDR2 FQNNGV. There are 16 residues in the CDR3. The CDR3 sequence: CASSSEFLFAGNTIYF. The CDR3 region has the DNA TGTGCCAGCAGCTCCGAATTTTTGTTTGCTGGAAACACCATATATTTT.

This clonotype occurred many times. V is TRBV30 and J is TRBJ2-7, with TRBD1 matching 11 bases. Per germline, CDR1 GTSNPN and CDR2 SVGIG (reference sequence). J gave up 2 bases and V 6 bases, and 3 bases lay outside the gene matches. CDR3 length: 13 amino acids. CDR3 coding DNA: TGTGCCTGTGGGACAGGGGGTCCCTACGAGCAGTACTTC. Encoded protein: CACGTGGPYEQYF.

This clonotype was counted a few times. The rearrangement links TRBV19 to TRBJ1-5; D call uncertain. Germline CDR1 is LNHDA and CDR2 is SQIVND (reference sequence). V lost 3 bases and J lost 0, with 12 bases in between. The length of the CDR3 is 16 residues. The chain's CDR3 is CASSMSGSSSNQPQHF. The CDR3 region has the DNA TGTGCCAGTAGTATGAGTGGCAGCAGTAGCAATCAGCCCCAGCATTTT.

The table lists this clonotype with many counts. V gene TRBV28 combines with J gene TRBJ2-7; D is possibly TRBD1 (6 bases). CDR3 length equals 14 residues. Germline V lookup: CDR1 MDHEN, CDR2 SYDVKM. The V gene lost 4 bases and the J gene lost 5 bases, with 15 bases spanning the gap. The CDR3 loop is CASSYSRGNHEQYF. As DNA, the CDR3 is TGTGCCAGCAGTTACAGCAGGGGCAATCACGAGCAGTACTTC.

At least ten counts were recorded for this clonotype. The chain combines TRBV28 with TRBJ2-1; tentatively, D is TRBD2 (7 bases). This CDR3 comprises 16 residues. The germline CDR1 and CDR2 sequences are MDHEN and SYDVKM. V dropped 5 bases and J dropped 10 bases, with 24 bases sitting between them. CDR3 DNA: TGTGCCAGCAGTCCCTCGGGGGGACACCCTAGCGCCGAGCAGTTCTTC. Translating it yields CASSPSGGHPSAEQFF.

This clonotype was seen only a few times. J is TRBJ2-7 and V is TRBV12-3 or TRBV12-4; D is undetermined. This CDR3 has 13 residues. Trimming took 3 bases from V and 3 from J, leaving 9 bases between them. CDR3 in DNA: TGTGCCAGCAGTTTCGGGCCCATCTACGAGCAGTACTTC. It specifies CASSFGPIYEQYF.

The rearrangement uses TRBV30 and TRBJ1-6, with unresolved D. The germline V gene encodes CDR1 GTSNPN and CDR2 SVGIG (reference sequence). Trimming took off 3 bases at V and 8 bases at J, with 11 bases between the two ends. The CDR3 is made up of 13 amino acids. CDR3 sequence: CAWSSQRDSPLHF. CDR3 DNA: TGTGCCTGGAGCTCCCAGAGGGATTCACCCCTCCACTTT.

At least ten counts were recorded for this clonotype. The chain employs TRBV11-3 and TRBJ2-1; TRBD2 aligns across 8 bases. The CDR3 runs 13 residues. CDR1 is SGHNT and CDR2 is YENEEA in the germline V gene. Trimming removed 5 bases from V and 6 bases from J; junction bases left unmatched: 3. The DNA of the CDR3 is TGTGCCAGCAGCCGGGGACTAGTCAATGAGCAGTTCTTC. It yields the protein CASSRGLVNEQFF.

V usage is TRBV28 and J usage is TRBJ2-5, with D possibly TRBD2 on 5 matching bases. Germline lookup yields CDR1 MDHEN and CDR2 SYDVKM. This CDR3 comprises 16 residues. V was cut by 5 bases and J by 1 base, with 17 bases left in between. The CDR3 DNA sequence: TGTGCCAGCAGTGCTGACGGGAACCAGTTCCAAGAGACCCAGTACTTC. Its protein product is CASSADGNQFQETQYF.